This T cell receptor (beta chain) emerged from a study of chemoradiotherapy in HPV16-positive cancers. Across the study: A couple of HPV16-positive patients' cells yielded candidate HPV-specific clones and common motifs. Broader study findings: In HPV16-positive patients, HPV-responsive T-cell expansion tracked better recurrence-free survival. During treatment, candidate HPV-specific clones and E7-related motifs expanded in tumor.

Concerning this clone itself: Its antigen is unknown.

CDR1 and CDR2 (germline): SGHTA, FQGTGA. The CDR3 spans 16 residues. Repeated repertoire sampling spanned the course of chemoradiotherapy. Profiling relied on immunoSEQ multiplex PCR, and the TCRdb table lists in-frame clones only, not all of them. This table has 1,500 to 2,500 clones, about 82% appearing once. The chain couples TRBV7-3 to TRBJ2-5, with a weak D call TRBD2 (7 bases). The DNA end favors TRBJ2-7, so the J call may be wrong. Sequences were derived from tumor tissue, sampled from a patient who underwent chemoradiotherapy. The TCR originated in a human donor with HPV-associated anogenital cancer. The CDR3 reads CASSPIGGASLDEQYF. CDR3 nucleotide sequence: TGTGCCAGCAGCCCGATAGGGGGGGCTAGCCTCGACGAGCAGTACTTC.